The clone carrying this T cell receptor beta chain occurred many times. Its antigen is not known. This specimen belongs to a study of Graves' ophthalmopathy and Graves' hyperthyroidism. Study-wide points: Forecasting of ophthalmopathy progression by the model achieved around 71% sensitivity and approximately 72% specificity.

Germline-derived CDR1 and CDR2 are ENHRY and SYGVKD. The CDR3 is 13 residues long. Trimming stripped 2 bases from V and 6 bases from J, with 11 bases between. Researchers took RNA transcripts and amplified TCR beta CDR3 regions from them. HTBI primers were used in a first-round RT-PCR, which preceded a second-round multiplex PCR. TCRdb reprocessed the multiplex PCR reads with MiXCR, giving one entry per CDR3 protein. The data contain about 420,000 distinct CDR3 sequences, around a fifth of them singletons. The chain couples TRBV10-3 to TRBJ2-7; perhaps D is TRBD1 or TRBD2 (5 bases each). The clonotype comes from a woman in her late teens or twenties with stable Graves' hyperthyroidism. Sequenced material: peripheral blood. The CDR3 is CAISEKGRSEQYF. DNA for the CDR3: TGTGCCATCAGTGAGAAGGGGAGATCCGAGCAGTACTTC.